The 27 T cell receptor beta chains given below trace back to one sample, sequenced in a study of OX40 agonist ivuxolimab in advanced cancers. Data came from immunoSEQ multiplex PCR; TCRdb stores just in-frame clones and leaves some out. The data hold about 32,000 clones, with approximately 89% observed a single time. The source material was CD4+ or CD8+ T cells sorted from blood, sampled in a trial of the OX40 agonist ivuxolimab. All receptors derive from an adult with an advanced solid tumor such as melanoma, head and neck, liver or kidney cancer.

V usage is TRBV11-2 and J usage is TRBJ2-1; 9 nucleotides line up with TRBD2. Per the germline V gene, CDR1 is SGHAT and CDR2 is FQNNGV. With V trimmed by 5 bases and J by 0 bases, 14 bases remained unmatched. The CDR3 is 19 amino acids. CDR3 DNA sequence: TGTGCCAGCAGCCCCCGCCCGGCGGGGGGGCCTTACTCCTACAATGAGCAGTTCTTC. Translation gives CASSPRPAGGPYSYNEQFF.

This rearrangement joins TRBV29-1 to TRBJ2-2; 9 nucleotides align to TRBD2. Germline values: CDR1 SQVTM, CDR2 ANQGSEA. Trimming took 1 base from V and 6 from J; bases not matched to a gene: 3. This CDR3 comprises 14 residues. DNA for the CDR3: TGCAGCGTTGAAGGCGGGGGGGCCGCCGGGGAGCTGTTTTTT. Its protein product is CSVEGGGAAGELFF.

The chain combines TRBV11-2 with TRBJ2-7; 7 nucleotides line up with TRBD2. The germline CDR1 and CDR2 sequences are SGHAT and FQNNGV. CDR3 length: 13 residues. Losses at the gene ends were 5 bases for V and 2 bases for J; bases not matched to a gene: 3. The CDR3 coding sequence is TGTGCCAGCAGCCTCAGCGGGGCCTACGAGCAGTACTTC. It codes for CASSLSGAYEQYF.

This clone was seen a single time. V gene TRBV11-2 combines with J gene TRBJ2-7, with D possibly matching TRBD1 (6 bases). The CDR3 is 14 residues long. CDR1 and CDR2 from the germline V gene are SGHAT and FQNNGV. V was cut by 3 bases and J by 6 bases, with 15 bases left in between. The CDR3 DNA is TGTGCCAGCAGCTTGGGAACAGGGTTCCTCGAGCAGTACTTC. Its translation is CASSLGTGFLEQYF.

In its sample, this clone was seen a few times. This chain links TRBV7-9 with TRBJ1-1; tentative D call: TRBD1 (6 bases). The CDR3 covers 14 residues. Between the trimmed V and J ends, which lost 5 bases and 3 bases, there was a span of 13 bases. Germline V gene sequence: CDR1 SEHNR, CDR2 FQNEAQ (reference sequence). The CDR3 reads CASSHRVRDTEAFF. In DNA form, the CDR3 reads TGTGCCAGCAGCCACAGGGTAAGGGACACTGAAGCTTTCTTT. Drawing the rest from reference TRBV7-9 and TRBJ1-1, the complete variable domain is DTGVSQNPRHKITKRGQNVTFRCDPISEHNRLYWYRQTLGQGPEFLTYFQNEAQLEKSRLLSDRFSAERPKGSFSTLEIQRTEQGDSAMYLCASSHRVRDTEAFFGQGTRLTVV.

This sequence joins TRBV5-1 and TRBJ2-7, with 7 bases fitting TRBD2. The CDR3 extends over 18 amino acids. The V gene's germline CDR1 is SGHRS and CDR2 YFSETQ. V shed 3 bases, J shed 3 bases, and the junction held 18 bases outside the gene matches. The CDR3 bases are TGCGCCAGCAGCTCTGGGGGGGAACTAGGGCTATGGGGCTACGAGCAGTACTTC. This gives the protein CASSSGGELGLWGYEQYF.

The rearrangement uses TRBV15 and TRBJ2-7; D unresolved. The CDR3 has 13 residues. V gave up 1 base and J gave up 4 bases, with 8 bases separating them. Germline assignment: CDR1 LNHNV and CDR2 YYDKDF (reference sequence). The CDR3 loop is CATSRGLGYEQYF. The CDR3 region has the DNA TGTGCCACCAGCAGAGGCTTGGGTTACGAGCAGTACTTC.

The chain recombines TRBV11-2 with TRBJ2-7, with D unclear. This CDR3 has 12 amino acids. Looked up from germline, CDR1 is SGHAT and CDR2 is FQNNGV. The V end lost 2 bases, the J end lost 3 bases, and 5 bases lay between the germline ends. The CDR3 spells CASSLSDYEQYF. The CDR3 DNA reads as TGTGCCAGCAGCTTATCGGACTACGAGCAGTACTTC.

The genes are TRBV6-1 and TRBJ2-7; the match to TRBD1 covers 9 bases. Germline lookup yields CDR1 MNHNS and CDR2 SASEGT. This CDR3 contains 16 residues. Germline trimming cut 1 base from V and 4 bases from J; bases unmatched to any gene: 8. CDR3 amino acids: CASSEGSGTGYYEQYF. The CDR3 DNA sequence: TGTGCCAGCAGTGAAGGTTCTGGGACAGGGTATTACGAGCAGTACTTC.

J is TRBJ2-2 and V is TRBV28, with 8 bases aligning to TRBD2. Germline CDR1 is MDHEN and CDR2 is SYDVKM. Germline trimming cut 2 bases from V and 4 bases from J; bases unmatched to any gene: 3. The length of the CDR3 is 15 residues. The CDR3 spells CASSLSGSITGELFF. For the CDR3, the DNA is TGTGCCAGCAGTTTAAGCGGGAGTATCACCGGGGAGCTGTTTTTT.

V is TRBV6-5 and J is TRBJ2-1; D is ambiguous. Germline values: CDR1 MNHEY, CDR2 SVGAGI. The CDR3 covers 11 residues. V gave up 7 bases and J gave up 7 bases, with 8 bases separating them. The CDR3 bases are TGTGCCAGCACGGGTGGGAATGAGCAGTTCTTC. Its translation is CASTGGNEQFF.

The chain links TRBV2 to TRBJ1-2, with a weak D call TRBD1 (6 bases). CDR3 length: 14 amino acids. V lost 6 bases and J 2 bases, leaving 13 bases between the germline ends. The germline CDR1 and CDR2 sequences are SNHLY and FYNNEI. The CDR3 sequence: CASRAGHQNYGYTF. The DNA of the CDR3 is TGTGCCAGCAGGGCGGGACACCAGAACTATGGCTACACCTTC. Complete variable domain (other parts from reference TRBV2 and TRBJ1-2): EPEVTQTPSHQVTQMGQEVILRCVPISNHLYFYWYRQILGQKVEFLVSFYNNEISEKSEIFDDQFSVERPDGSNFTLKIRSTKLEDSAMYFCASRAGHQNYGYTFGSGTRLTVV.

CDR3 nucleotide sequence: TGTGCCAGCAGCGTAGGGGTAGCGGGAGATGAGCAGTTCTTC. This translates into CASSVGVAGDEQFF. The V and J genes are TRBV9 and TRBJ2-1; 9 bases are shared with TRBD2. Germline V gene data show CDR1 as SGDLS and CDR2 as YYNGEE. The CDR3 length is 14 residues. The V gene end was trimmed by 0 bases and the J gene end by 8 bases; junction bases not matched to a gene: 3.

The V gene is TRBV7-9, the J gene TRBJ2-7; D ambiguous. Germline V gene lookup returns CDR1 SEHNR and CDR2 FQNEAQ (reference sequence). With 1 base removed from V and 4 bases from J, the gap between germline ends came to 8 bases. CDR3 length: 13 amino acids. The CDR3 sequence is CASSLEGRYEQYF. CDR3 coding DNA: TGTGCCAGCAGCTTAGAAGGGCGGTACGAGCAGTACTTC.

The gene calls are TRBV19 and TRBJ1-1; maybe TRBD1 (5 bases). The CDR3 runs 13 residues. Trimming cost V 11 bases and J 6 bases, with 19 bases left between them. Germline values: CDR1 LNHDA, CDR2 SQIVND (reference sequence). The CDR3 loop reads CASRAGRFSEAFF. CDR3 sequence (DNA): TGTGCCTCCAGGGCCGGGCGTTTCTCTGAAGCTTTCTTT.

The rearrangement links TRBV6-5 to TRBJ1-2; 7 bases match TRBD1. The CDR3 contains 13 residues. Germline trimming cut 5 bases from V and 2 bases from J; bases unmatched to any gene: 2. Germline CDR1 reads MNHEY; CDR2 reads SVGAGI. The CDR3 DNA reads as TGTGCCAGCAGTGAGACAGGGAACTATGGCTACACCTTC. It specifies CASSETGNYGYTF.

The chain carries TRBV27 and TRBJ1-2; D is unresolved. V gave up 3 bases and J gave up 6 bases, with 8 bases separating them. Germline-derived CDR1 and CDR2 are MNHEY and SMNVEV (reference sequence). There are 12 residues in the CDR3. The CDR3 sequence: CASSFHGDGYTF. CDR3 DNA sequence: TGTGCCAGCAGTTTTCACGGGGATGGCTACACCTTC.

The chain has TRBV9 and TRBJ2-5; 11 bases are shared with TRBD1. Germline V gene lookup returns CDR1 SGDLS and CDR2 YYNGEE. CDR3 size: 17 residues. V lost 3 bases and J lost 4; bases outside the gene matches: 11. CDR3: CASSDSGTGGLGETQYF. CDR3 DNA: TGTGCCAGCAGCGACTCCGGGACAGGGGGGTTGGGAGAGACCCAGTACTTC.

For the CDR3, the DNA is TGTGCCAGCAGTTCCCTAGCGGGAGGACGTCCCACCACAGATACGCAGTATTTT. Residues: CASSSLAGGRPTTDTQYF. This rearrangement joins TRBV27 to TRBJ2-3, with 11 bases fitting TRBD2. CDR1 is MNHEY and CDR2 is SMNVEV in the germline V gene (reference sequence). The CDR3 sequence is 18 residues long. V shed 4 bases and J 2 bases; nucleotides not matched to a gene: 11.

This chain joins TRBV19 and TRBJ2-3; D is uncertain. V dropped 7 bases and J dropped 1 base, with 15 bases sitting between them. The CDR3 length is 15 residues. The V gene's germline CDR1 is LNHDA and CDR2 SQIVND (reference sequence). CDR3 region: CASNSGSGGTDTQYF. CDR3 sequence (DNA): TGTGCCAGTAACTCTGGCAGTGGGGGCACAGATACGCAGTATTTT.

The chain carries TRBV19 and TRBJ2-7; 13 nucleotides agree with TRBD2. This CDR3 is 15 amino acids long. After removal of 5 bases from V and 1 base from J, the junction contained 2 bases not matched to a gene. Germline CDR1 and CDR2: LNHDA and SQIVND (reference sequence). The CDR3 nucleotides are TGTGCCAGTAGTTGGACTAGCGGGGGATCCTACGAGCAGTACTTC. It codes for CASSWTSGGSYEQYF.

Only one count was recorded for this clone. A much larger clone differs by one base, so this may be a read error. Other DNA sequences in the sample encode the same CDR3. This chain connects TRBV5-6 to TRBJ2-7; 14 bases agree with TRBD2. Losses at the gene ends were 10 bases for V and 7 bases for J; bases not matched to a gene: 13. Germline V lookup: CDR1 SGHDT, CDR2 YYEEEE. This CDR3 contains 15 residues. The CDR3 bases are TGTGCCCGCCGCTTGGGACTAGCGGGGGCGGGGGAGCAGTACTTC. As protein: CARRLGLAGAGEQYF.

This chain connects TRBV5-1 to TRBJ2-7; D is possibly TRBD2 (5 bases). The germline V gene has CDR1 SGHRS and CDR2 YFSETQ. Trimming took 1 base from V and 0 from J, leaving 23 bases between them. This CDR3 region has 19 residues. CDR3 in DNA: TGCGCCAGCAGCTTGATATACCTACAACGGATAGGGAGCTCCTACGAGCAGTACTTC. Its translation is CASSLIYLQRIGSSYEQYF.

This clone was seen a single time. V and J are TRBV9 and TRBJ1-2, with 10 bases fitting TRBD1. The J segment lost 0 bases and the V segment lost 0 bases, leaving 8 bases of the junction unmatched. CDR1 is SGDLS and CDR2 is YYNGEE in the germline V gene. The length of the CDR3 is 18 residues. Here the CDR3 reads CASSVAGGTGASNYGYTF. Here the CDR3 DNA reads TGTGCCAGCAGCGTAGCTGGGGGGACAGGGGCATCTAACTATGGCTACACCTTC.

The rearrangement links TRBV7-8 to TRBJ2-7; 11 nucleotides align to TRBD2. V gave up 1 base and J gave up 2 bases; unmatched junction bases: 1. Germline-derived CDR1 and CDR2 are SGHVS and FQNEAQ. The CDR3 runs 15 residues. Here the CDR3 DNA reads TGTGCCAGCAGCTTAGGACTAGCGGGGACCTACGAGCAGTACTTC. Translating gives CASSLGLAGTYEQYF.

The chain links TRBV5-1 to TRBJ2-7; D is uncertain. This CDR3 contains 13 residues. Trimming shortened V by 2 bases and J by 0 bases, and 6 bases separated the two germline ends. CDR1 is SGHRS, CDR2 YFSETQ, per germline. CDR3 coding DNA: TGCGCCAGCAGCTTTGGGGTCTCCTACGAGCAGTACTTC. Amino acids: CASSFGVSYEQYF.

The sample holds a few counts of this clone. The chain couples TRBV28 to TRBJ2-1; TRBD1 might be the D (6 bases). The CDR3 covers 13 residues. V was pared by 6 bases and J by 0 bases, with 6 bases between. Germline lookup yields CDR1 MDHEN and CDR2 SYDVKM. The CDR3 is CASRGASYNEQFF. The CDR3 DNA reads TGTGCCAGCAGGGGGGCCTCCTACAATGAGCAGTTCTTC.